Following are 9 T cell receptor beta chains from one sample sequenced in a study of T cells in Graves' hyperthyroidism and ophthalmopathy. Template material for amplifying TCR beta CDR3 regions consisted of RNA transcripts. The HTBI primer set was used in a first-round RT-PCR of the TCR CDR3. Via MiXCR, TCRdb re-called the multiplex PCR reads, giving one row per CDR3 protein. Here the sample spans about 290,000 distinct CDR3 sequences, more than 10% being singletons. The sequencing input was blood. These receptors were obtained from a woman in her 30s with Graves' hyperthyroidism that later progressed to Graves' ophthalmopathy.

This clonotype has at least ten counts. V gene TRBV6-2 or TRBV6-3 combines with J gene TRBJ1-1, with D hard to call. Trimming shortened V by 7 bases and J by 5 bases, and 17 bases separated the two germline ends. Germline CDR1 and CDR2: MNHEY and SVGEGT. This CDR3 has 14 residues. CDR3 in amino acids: CASIPPDQKTEAFF. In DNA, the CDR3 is TGTGCCAGCATCCCCCCGGACCAAAAAACTGAAGCTTTCTTT.

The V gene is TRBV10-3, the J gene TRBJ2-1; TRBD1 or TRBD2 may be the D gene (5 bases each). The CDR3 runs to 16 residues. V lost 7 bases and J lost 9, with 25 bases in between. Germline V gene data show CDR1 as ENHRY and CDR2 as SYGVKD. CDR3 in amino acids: CAITPSLLSGTVEQFF. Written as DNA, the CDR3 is TGTGCCATCACGCCATCCCTTCTCTCAGGGACGGTTGAGCAGTTCTTC.

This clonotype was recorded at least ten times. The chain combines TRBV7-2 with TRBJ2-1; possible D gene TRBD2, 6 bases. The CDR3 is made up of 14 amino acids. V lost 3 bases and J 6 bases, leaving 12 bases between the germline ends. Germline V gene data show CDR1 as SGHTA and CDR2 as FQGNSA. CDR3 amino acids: CASSFDRESNEQFF. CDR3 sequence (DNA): TGTGCCAGCAGCTTCGACCGGGAGAGCAATGAGCAGTTCTTC.

The DNA of the CDR3 is TGTGCCAGCAGCTTATCGGGGACTAGCGTTTCGGAGCTGTTTTTT. Translating it yields CASSLSGTSVSELFF. V gene TRBV7-2 combines with J gene TRBJ2-2; 10 bases match TRBD2. There are 15 residues in the CDR3. V gave up 2 bases and J gave up 10 bases; unmatched junction bases: 7. In germline, CDR1 is SGHTA, CDR2 FQGNSA.

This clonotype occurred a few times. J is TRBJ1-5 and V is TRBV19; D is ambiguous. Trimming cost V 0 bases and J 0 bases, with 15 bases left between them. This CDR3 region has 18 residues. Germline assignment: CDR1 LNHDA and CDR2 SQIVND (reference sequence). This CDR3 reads CASSIEGIGRYSNQPQHF. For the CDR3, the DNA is TGTGCCAGTAGTATAGAGGGAATAGGACGATATAGCAATCAGCCCCAGCATTTT.

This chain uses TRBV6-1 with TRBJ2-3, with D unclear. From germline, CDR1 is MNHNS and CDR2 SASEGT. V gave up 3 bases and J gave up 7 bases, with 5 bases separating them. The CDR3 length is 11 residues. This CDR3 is CASSESYTQYF. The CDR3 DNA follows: TGTGCCAGCAGTGAGAGTTATACGCAGTATTTT.

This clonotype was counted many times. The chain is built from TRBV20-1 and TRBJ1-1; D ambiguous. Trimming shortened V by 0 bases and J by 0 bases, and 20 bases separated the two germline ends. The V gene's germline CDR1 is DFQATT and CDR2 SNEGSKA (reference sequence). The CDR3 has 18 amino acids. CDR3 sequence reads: CSARDLVSGVGLNTEAFF. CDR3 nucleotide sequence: TGCAGTGCTAGAGATCTGGTGTCTGGGGTTGGTCTGAACACTGAAGCTTTCTTT.

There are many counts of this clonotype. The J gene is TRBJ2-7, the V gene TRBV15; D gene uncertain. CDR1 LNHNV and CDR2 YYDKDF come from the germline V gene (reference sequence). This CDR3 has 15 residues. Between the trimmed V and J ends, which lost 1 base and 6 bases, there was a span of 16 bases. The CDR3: CATSRAPGDGREQYF. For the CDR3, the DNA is TGTGCCACCAGCAGAGCCCCTGGGGATGGGCGCGAGCAGTACTTC.

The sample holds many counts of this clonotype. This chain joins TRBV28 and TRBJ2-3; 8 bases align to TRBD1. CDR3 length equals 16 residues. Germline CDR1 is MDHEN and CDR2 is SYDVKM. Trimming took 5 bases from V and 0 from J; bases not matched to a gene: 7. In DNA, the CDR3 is TGTGCCAGCAGTCACCGACAGGGGACAAGCACAGATACGCAGTATTTT. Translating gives CASSHRQGTSTDTQYF.